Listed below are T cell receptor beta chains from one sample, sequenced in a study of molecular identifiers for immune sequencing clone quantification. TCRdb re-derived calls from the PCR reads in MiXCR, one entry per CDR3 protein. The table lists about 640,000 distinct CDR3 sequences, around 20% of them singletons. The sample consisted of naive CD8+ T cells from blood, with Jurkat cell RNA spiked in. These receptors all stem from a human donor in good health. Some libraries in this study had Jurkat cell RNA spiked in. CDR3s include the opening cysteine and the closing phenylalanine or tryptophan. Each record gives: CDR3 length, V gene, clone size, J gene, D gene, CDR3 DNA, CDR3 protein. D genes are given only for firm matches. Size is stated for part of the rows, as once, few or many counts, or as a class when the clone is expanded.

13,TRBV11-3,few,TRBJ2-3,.,TGTGCCAGCAGCTTGTGGTCGGGCGATACGCAGTATTTT,CASSLWSGDTQYF
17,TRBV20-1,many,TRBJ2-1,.,TGCAGTGCTAGAGTGTTACCAGGTCAAGTTTCCTACAATGAGCAGTTCTTC,CSARVLPGQVSYNEQFF
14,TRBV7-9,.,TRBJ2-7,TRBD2,TGTGCCAGCAGCTTCCCAGCGGGAAGCTACGAGCAGTACTTC,CASSFPAGSYEQYF
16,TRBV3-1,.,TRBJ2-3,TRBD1,TGTACCAGCAGCCATAGGGACAGGGTCTACACAGATACGCAGTATTTT,CTSSHRDRVYTDTQYF
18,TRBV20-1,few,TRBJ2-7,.,TGCAGTGCTAGAGGGACAGGTCATGGGACTAAGAATTCCTACGAGCAGTACTTC,CSARGTGHGTKNSYEQYF
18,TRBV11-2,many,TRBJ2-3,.,TGTGCCAGCAGCTTAGATCGCCAGGGATGGGGGTTCACAGATACGCAGTATTTT,CASSLDRQGWGFTDTQYF
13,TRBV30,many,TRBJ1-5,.,TGTGCCTGGCGGGATTATAGCAATCAGCCCCAGCATTTT,CAWRDYSNQPQHF
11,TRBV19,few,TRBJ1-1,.,TGTGCCAGTATTGTGAACACTGAAGCTTTCTTT,CASIVNTEAFF
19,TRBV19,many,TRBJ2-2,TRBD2,TGTGCCAGTAGTAGCCGCGCGGGGGGGCTGGTTCGGAACACCGGGGAGCTGTTTTTT,CASSSRAGGLVRNTGELFF
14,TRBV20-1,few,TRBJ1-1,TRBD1,TGCAGTGCCCCCAGACAGGGGGTGGGCACTGAAGCTTTCTTT,CSAPRQGVGTEAFF
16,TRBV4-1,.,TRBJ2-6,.,TGCGCCAGCAGCCAGGGCGGAAGGTCTGAGGCCAACGTCCTGACTTTC,CASSQGGRSEANVLTF
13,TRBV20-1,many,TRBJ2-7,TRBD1,TGCAGTGCTAGAGGGGACAGCTCCTACGAGCAGTACTTC,CSARGDSSYEQYF
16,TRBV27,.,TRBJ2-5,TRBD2,TGTGCCAGCAGTCCCAAACTAGCGGGTGGAAAAGAGACCCAGTACTTC,CASSPKLAGGKETQYF
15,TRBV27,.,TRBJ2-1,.,TGTGCCAGCAGTCAGCGGGACACCTACTACAATGAGCAGTTCTTC,CASSQRDTYYNEQFF
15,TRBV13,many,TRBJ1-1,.,TGTGCCAGCAGCTCGGGACAAGGGCGGGACACTGAAGCTTTCTTT,CASSSGQGRDTEAFF
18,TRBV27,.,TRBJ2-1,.,TGTGCCAGCAGTCTTATGGCCCGGGGCAGGGGGGGATACAATGAGCAGTTCTTC,CASSLMARGRGGYNEQFF
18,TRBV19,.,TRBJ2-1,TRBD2,TGTGCCAGTAGCCTCTTTTCGACTCTAGCGGGAGTTCACAATGAGCAGCTCTTC,CASSLFSTLAGVHNEQLF
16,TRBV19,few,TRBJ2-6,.,TGTGCCAGTAGTATAGCACCTAGCTCTGGGGCCAACGTCCTGACTTTC,CASSIAPSSGANVLTF
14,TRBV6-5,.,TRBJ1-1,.,TGTGCCAGCAGCAACCCCCGGGGGGGCACTGAAGCTTTCTTT,CASSNPRGGTEAFF
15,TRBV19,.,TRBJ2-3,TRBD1,TGTGCCAGTAGGACCGGGACAGGGAGCGCAGATACGCAGTATTTT,CASRTGTGSADTQYF
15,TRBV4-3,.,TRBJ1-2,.,TGCGCCAGCAGCCAAGATCCCTCGGTTAACTATGGCTACACCTTC,CASSQDPSVNYGYTF
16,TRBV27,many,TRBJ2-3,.,TGTGCCAGCAGTTTAGTACGGGTGGAGGGCACAGATACGCAGTATTTT,CASSLVRVEGTDTQYF
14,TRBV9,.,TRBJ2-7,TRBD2,TGTGCCAGCAGCGGAACTAGCGGGAGACACGAGCGGTACTTC,CASSGTSGRHERYF
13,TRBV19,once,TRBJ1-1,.,TGTGCCAGTAGTATGTTTAGTATCACTGAAGCTTTCTTT,CASSMFSITEAFF
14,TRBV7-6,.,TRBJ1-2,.,TGTGCCAGCAGCTCGGGGGGGGGGGTCTATGGCTACACCTTC,CASSSGGGVYGYTF
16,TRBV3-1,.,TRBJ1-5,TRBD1,TGTGCCAGCAGCGAAGGACAGGCCGCGGGCAATCAGCCCCAGCATTTT,CASSEGQAAGNQPQHF
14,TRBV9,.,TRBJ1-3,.,TGTGCCAGCAGCGTAAATCCCTCTGGAAACACCATATATTTT,CASSVNPSGNTIYF
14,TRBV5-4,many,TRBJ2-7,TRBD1,TGTGCCAGCAGCCATGGGACAGGGACCTACGAGCAGTACTTC,CASSHGTGTYEQYF
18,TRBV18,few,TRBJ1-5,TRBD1,TGTGCCAGCTCACCCCCATTCGGACAGGAGCATAGCAATCAGCCCCAGCATTTT,CASSPPFGQEHSNQPQHF
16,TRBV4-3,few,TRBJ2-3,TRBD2,TGCGCCAGCAGCCAAGGAGCGGGGGGACTCACAGATACGCAGTATTTT,CASSQGAGGLTDTQYF
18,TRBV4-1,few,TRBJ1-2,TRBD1,TGCGCCAGCAGCCAAATCGCATCAGGGACAGGGGGTGTCTATGGCTACACCTTC,CASSQIASGTGGVYGYTF
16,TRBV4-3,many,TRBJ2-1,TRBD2,TGCGCCAGCAGCCAAGATGCGGGAGGGGTCCACAATGAGCAGTTCTTC,CASSQDAGGVHNEQFF
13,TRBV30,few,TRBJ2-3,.,TGTGCCTGGGGACGGGGGAATGTAAATACGCAGTATTTT,CAWGRGNVNTQYF
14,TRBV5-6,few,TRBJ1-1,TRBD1,TGTGCCAGCGAACAGGGGGTCGGGAACACTGAAGCTTTCTTT,CASEQGVGNTEAFF
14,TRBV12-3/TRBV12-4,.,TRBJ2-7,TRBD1,TGTGCCAGCAGTCCGACAGGGGGCTTCTACAAGCAGTACTTC,CASSPTGGFYKQYF
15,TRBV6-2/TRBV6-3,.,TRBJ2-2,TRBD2,TGTGCCAGCCTCGGACTAGCGCGGAACACCGGGGAGCTGTTTTTT,CASLGLARNTGELFF
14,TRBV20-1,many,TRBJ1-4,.,TGCAGTGCTAGAGATCTCGCATGGGCTGAAAAACTGTTTTTT,CSARDLAWAEKLFF
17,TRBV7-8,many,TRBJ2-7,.,TGTGCCAGCAGCTCACCAACCACGGGACTTAGCTCCTACGAGCAGTACTTC,CASSSPTTGLSSYEQYF
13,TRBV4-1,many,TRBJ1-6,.,TGCGCCAGCAGCCAGCGGACGTCCGAGGCCCTCCACTTT,CASSQRTSEALHF
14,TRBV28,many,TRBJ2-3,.,TGTGCCAGCAGTTTTGGGGTGAGCACAGATACGCAGTATTTT,CASSFGVSTDTQYF
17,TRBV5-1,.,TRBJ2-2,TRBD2,TGCGCCAGCAGCCTGGGACTAGCGGGAGGGCCGGTCGGGGAGCTGTTTTTT,CASSLGLAGGPVGELFF
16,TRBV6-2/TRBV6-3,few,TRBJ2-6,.,TGTGCCAGCAGCCGCAGACTAGTGTCTGGGGCCAACGTCCTGACTTTC,CASSRRLVSGANVLTF
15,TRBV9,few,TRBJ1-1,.,TGTGCCAGCAGCGTATCCCAATGGGGCCGAACTGAAGCTTTCTTT,CASSVSQWGRTEAFF
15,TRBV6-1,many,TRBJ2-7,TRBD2,TGTGCCAGCACACTAGGACTAGCGGGGAGCTACGAGCAGTACTTC,CASTLGLAGSYEQYF
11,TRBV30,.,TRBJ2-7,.,TGTGCCTCAGTCGGCTCCTACGAGCAGTACTTC,CASVGSYEQYF
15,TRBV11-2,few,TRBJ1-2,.,TGTGCCAGCAGCTTTCAACCCGACGGTAACTATGGCTACACCTTC,CASSFQPDGNYGYTF
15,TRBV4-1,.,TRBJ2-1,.,TGCGCCAGCAGCCTTTTTCCTGAGGGGGTTGATGAGCAGTTCTTC,CASSLFPEGVDEQFF
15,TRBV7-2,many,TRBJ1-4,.,TGTGCCAGCAGCTTAGCCCCTACAACTAATGAAAAACTGTTTTTT,CASSLAPTTNEKLFF
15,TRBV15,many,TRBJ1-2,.,TGTGCCACCAGCTCCCCGGGAATGCTGGGCTATGGCTACACCTTC,CATSSPGMLGYGYTF
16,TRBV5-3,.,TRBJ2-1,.,TGTGCCAGCAGCTTGGTAGGGACGAGCTCCTACAATGAGCAGTTCTTC,CASSLVGTSSYNEQFF
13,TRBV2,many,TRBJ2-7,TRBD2,TGTGCCAGCAGGGGACTAGCGGCCTACGAGCAGTACTTC,CASRGLAAYEQYF
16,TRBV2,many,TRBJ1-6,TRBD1,TGTGCCAGCAGGGGACTATTGGGACAGGGGACTTCACCCCTCCACTTT,CASRGLLGQGTSPLHF
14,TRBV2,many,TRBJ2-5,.,TGTGCCAGCAGCGGGACAATAACTGGGGAGACCCAGTACTTC,CASSGTITGETQYF
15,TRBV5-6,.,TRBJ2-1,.,TGTGCCAGCAGCTCATACAGGGTATCATACAATGAGCAGTTCTTC,CASSSYRVSYNEQFF
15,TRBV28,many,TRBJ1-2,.,TGTGCCAGCATTCGGACGCTAGAAGAGGGCTATGGCTACACCTTC,CASIRTLEEGYGYTF
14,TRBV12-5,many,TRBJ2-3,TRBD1,TGTGCTAGTGGGGAACAGGGGATTATAGATACGCAGTATTTT,CASGEQGIIDTQYF
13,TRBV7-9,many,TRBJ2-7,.,TGTGCCAGCAGCCCTGAGGGCTTCTACGAGCAGTACTTC,CASSPEGFYEQYF